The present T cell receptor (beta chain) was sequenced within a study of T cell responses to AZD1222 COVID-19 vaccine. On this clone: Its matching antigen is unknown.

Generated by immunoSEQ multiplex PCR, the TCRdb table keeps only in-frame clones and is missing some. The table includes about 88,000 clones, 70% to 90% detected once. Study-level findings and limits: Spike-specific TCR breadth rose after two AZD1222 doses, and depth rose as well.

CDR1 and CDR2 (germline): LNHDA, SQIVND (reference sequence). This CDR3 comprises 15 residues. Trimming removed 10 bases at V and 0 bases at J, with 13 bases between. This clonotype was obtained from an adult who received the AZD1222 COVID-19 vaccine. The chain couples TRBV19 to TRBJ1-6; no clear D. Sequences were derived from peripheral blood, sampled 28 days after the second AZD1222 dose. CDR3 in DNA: TGTGCCACCTCAGAAGGGAGCTCCTATAATTCACCCCTCCACTTT. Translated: CATSEGSSYNSPLHF.